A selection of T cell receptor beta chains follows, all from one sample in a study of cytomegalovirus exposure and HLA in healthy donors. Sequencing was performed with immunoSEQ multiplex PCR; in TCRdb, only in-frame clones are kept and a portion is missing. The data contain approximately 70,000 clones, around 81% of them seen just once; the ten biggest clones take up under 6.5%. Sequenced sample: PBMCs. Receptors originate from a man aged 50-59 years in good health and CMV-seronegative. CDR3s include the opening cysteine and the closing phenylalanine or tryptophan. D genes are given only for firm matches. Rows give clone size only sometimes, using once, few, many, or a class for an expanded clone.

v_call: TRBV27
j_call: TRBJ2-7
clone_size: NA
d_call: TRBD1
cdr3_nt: TGTGCCAGCAGTTTATTCTCGGGACAGCCCTACGAGCAGTACTTC
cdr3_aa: CASSLFSGQPYEQYF

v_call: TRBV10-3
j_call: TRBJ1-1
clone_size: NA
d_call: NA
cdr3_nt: TGTGCCATCAGTGAGTCGAGGAACCGTGAAGCTTTCTTT
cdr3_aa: CAISESRNREAFF

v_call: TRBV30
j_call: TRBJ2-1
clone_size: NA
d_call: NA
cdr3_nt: TGTGCCTGGAGTGCGGACTTGAGCGCCGCGTTCTTC
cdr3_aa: CAWSADLSAAFF

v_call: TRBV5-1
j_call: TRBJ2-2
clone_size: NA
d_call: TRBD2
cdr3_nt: TGCGCCAGCAGCTTTACTAGCGGGTTAAGGACCGGGGAGCTGTTTTTT
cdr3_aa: CASSFTSGLRTGELFF

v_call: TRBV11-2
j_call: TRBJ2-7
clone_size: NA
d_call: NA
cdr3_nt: TGTGCCAGCAGCTTAGGATCGGGGAAAGCCTACGAGCAGTACTTC
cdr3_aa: CASSLGSGKAYEQYF

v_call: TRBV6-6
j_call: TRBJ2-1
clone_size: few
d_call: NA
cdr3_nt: TGTGCCAGCAGTTACGGCGCGGGCTCCTACAATGAGCAGTTCTTC
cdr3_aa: CASSYGAGSYNEQFF

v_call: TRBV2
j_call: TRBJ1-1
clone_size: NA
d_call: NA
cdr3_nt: TGTGCCAGTAACACGAGGTTCGCTGAAGCTTTCTTT
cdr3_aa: CASNTRFAEAFF

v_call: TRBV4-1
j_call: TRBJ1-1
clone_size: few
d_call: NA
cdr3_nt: TGCGCCAGCAGCTACCTAGTGGGAGGGGGAGAAGCTTTCTTT
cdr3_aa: CASSYLVGGGEAFF

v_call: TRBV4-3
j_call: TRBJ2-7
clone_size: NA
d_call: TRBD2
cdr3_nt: TGCGCCAGCAGCCCCACTAGCGGGACTCCCTACGAGCAGTACTTC
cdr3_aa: CASSPTSGTPYEQYF

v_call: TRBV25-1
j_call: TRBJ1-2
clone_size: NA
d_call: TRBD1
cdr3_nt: TGTGCCAGCAGTCCGGGACAGGGGTTTCGCTACACCTTC
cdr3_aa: CASSPGQGFRYTF

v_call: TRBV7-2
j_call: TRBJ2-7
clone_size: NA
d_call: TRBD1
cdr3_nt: TGTGCCAGCAGCCTGACCTTACGACAGGGGGCGTACGAGCAGTACTTC
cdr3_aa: CASSLTLRQGAYEQYF

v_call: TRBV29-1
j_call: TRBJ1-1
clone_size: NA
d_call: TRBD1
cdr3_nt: TGCAGCGTCTATAGACAGGGGATGAACACTGAAGCTTTCTTT
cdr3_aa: CSVYRQGMNTEAFF

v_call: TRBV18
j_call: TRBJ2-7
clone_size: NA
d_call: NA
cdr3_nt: TGTGCCAGCTCACCACCTGACAGGGAGCAGTACTTC
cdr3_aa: CASSPPDREQYF

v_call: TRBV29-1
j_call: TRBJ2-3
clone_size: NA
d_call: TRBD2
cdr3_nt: TGCAGCGTTGAAGATCCGTGGGGGGTAGCGGGAGGGGTAGATACGCAGTATTTT
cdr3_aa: CSVEDPWGVAGGVDTQYF

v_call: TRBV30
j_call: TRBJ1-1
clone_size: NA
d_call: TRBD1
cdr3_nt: TGTGCCTGGAAGGACAGGGTAAACACTGAAGCTTTCTTT
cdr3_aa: CAWKDRVNTEAFF

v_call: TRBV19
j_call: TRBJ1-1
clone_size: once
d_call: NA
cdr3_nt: TGTGCCAGTAGTATAGCGGCAGGTAGAGTGAACACTGAAGCTTTCTTT
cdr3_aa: CASSIAAGRVNTEAFF

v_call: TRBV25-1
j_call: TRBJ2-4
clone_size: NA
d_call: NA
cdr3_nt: TGTGCCAGCAGTGGGGGGGGGCCGGAAGCCAAAAACATTCAGTACTTC
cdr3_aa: CASSGGGPEAKNIQYF